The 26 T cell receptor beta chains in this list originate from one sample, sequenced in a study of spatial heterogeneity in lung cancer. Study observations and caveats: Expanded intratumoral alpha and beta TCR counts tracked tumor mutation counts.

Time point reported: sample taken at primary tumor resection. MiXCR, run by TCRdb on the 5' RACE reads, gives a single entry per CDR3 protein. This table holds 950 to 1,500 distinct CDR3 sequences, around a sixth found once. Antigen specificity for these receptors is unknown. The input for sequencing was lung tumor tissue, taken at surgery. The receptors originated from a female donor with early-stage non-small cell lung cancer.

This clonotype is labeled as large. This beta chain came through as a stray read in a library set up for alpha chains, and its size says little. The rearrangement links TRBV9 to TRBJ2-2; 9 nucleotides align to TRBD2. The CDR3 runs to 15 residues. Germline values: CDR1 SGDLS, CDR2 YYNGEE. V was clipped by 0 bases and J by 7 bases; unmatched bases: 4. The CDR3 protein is CASSVGDSGSGELFF. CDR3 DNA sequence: TGTGCCAGCAGCGTAGGGGATAGCGGGAGCGGGGAGCTGTTTTTT.

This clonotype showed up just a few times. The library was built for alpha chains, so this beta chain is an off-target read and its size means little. The CDR3 nucleotides are TGCGCCAGCAGCCCTCTAAACAGGGGGCCGGACGAGCAGTACTTC. Its protein product is CASSPLNRGPDEQYF. This chain connects TRBV5-1 to TRBJ2-7; 9 bases match TRBD1. CDR1 and CDR2 from the germline V gene are SGHRS and YFSETQ. Losses at the gene ends were 4 bases for V and 5 bases for J; bases not matched to a gene: 10. The CDR3 is made up of 15 amino acids.

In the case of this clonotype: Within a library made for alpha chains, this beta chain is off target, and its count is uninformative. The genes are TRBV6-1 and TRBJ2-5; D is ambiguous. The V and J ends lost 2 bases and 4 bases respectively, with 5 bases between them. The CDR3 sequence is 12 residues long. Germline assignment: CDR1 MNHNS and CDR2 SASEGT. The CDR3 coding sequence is TGTGCCAGCAGTGAAATTCGAGAGACCCAGTACTTC. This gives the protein CASSEIRETQYF.

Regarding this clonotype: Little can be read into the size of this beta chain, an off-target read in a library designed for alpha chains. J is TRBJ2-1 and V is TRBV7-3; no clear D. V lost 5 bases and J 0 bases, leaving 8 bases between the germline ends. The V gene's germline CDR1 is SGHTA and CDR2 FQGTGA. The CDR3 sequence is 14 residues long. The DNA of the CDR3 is TGTGCCAGCAGCATACAGAGCTCCTACAATGAGCAGTTCTTC. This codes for CASSIQSSYNEQFF. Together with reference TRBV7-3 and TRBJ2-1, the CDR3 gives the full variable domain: GAGVSQTPSNKVTEKGKYVELRCDPISGHTALYWYRQSLGQGPEFLIYFQGTGAADDSGLPNDRFFAVRPEGSVSTLKIQRTERGDSAVYLCASSIQSSYNEQFFGPGTRLTVL.

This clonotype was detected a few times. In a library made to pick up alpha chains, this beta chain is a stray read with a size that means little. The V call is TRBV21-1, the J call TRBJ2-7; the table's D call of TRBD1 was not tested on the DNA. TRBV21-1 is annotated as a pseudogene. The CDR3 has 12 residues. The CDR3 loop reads CASSSKGGRGNF. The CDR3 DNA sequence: TGTGCCAGCAGCTCCAAAGGAGGCAGGGGCAACTTC.

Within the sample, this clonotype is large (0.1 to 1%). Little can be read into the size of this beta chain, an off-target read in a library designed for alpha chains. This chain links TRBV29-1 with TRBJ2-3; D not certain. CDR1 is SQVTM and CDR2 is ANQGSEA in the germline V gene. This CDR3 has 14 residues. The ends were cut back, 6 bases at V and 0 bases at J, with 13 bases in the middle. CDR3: CSVDGQSSTDTQYF. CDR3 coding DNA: TGCAGCGTGGATGGGCAGTCTAGCACAGATACGCAGTATTTT.

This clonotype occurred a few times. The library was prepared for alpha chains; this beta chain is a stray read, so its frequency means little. CDR3 nucleotides: TGTGCCAGCAGTGAAATCCGTGACGAGCAGTACGTC. It encodes CASSEIRDEQYV. The chain employs TRBV6-1 and TRBJ2-7; no clear D. The germline V and J ends were trimmed by 2 bases and 5 bases, with 7 bases remaining between them. The CDR3 has 12 amino acids. Germline CDR1 is MNHNS and CDR2 is SASEGT.

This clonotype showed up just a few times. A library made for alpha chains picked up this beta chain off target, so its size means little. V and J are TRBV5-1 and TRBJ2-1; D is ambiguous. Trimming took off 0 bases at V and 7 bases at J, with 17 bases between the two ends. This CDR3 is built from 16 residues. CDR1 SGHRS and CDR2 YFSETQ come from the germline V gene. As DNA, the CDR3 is TGCGCCAGCAGCTTGGGCCGTGGGAATATTGGGAATGAGCAGTTCTTC. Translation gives CASSLGRGNIGNEQFF.

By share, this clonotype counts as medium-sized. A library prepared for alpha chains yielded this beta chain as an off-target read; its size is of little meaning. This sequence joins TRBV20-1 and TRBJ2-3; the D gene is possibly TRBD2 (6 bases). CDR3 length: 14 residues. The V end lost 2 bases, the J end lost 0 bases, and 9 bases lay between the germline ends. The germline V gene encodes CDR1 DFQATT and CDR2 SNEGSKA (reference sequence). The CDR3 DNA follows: TGCAGTGCTAGACCCGGGACTAGCACAGATACGCAGTATTTT. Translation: CSARPGTSTDTQYF.

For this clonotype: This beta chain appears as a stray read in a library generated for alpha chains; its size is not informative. CDR3 in amino acids: CASRKGGSETQYF. In DNA, the CDR3 is TGTGCCAGCAGAAAAGGGGGGTCTGAGACCCAGTACTTC. The J gene is TRBJ2-5, the V gene TRBV28; D may correspond to TRBD1 or TRBD2 (6 bases each). CDR1 MDHEN and CDR2 SYDVKM come from the germline V gene. Trimming pared 6 bases from V and 5 bases from J, leaving 13 bases between. The CDR3 contains 13 residues.

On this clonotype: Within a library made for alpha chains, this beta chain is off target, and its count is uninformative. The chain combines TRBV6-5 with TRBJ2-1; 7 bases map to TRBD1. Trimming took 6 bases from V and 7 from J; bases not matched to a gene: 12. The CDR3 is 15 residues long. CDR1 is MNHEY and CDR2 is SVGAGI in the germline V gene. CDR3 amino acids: CASSRSQGMFNEQFF. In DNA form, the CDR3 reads TGTGCCAGCAGCCGATCACAGGGGATGTTTAATGAGCAGTTCTTC.

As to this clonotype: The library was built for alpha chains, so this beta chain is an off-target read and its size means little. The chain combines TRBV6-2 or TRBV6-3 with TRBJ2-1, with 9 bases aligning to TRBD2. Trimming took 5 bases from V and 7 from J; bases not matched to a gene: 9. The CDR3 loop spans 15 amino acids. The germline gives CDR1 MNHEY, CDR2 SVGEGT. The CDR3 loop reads CASSGASGNWNEQFF. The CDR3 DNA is TGTGCCAGCAGTGGGGCTAGCGGGAATTGGAATGAGCAGTTCTTC.

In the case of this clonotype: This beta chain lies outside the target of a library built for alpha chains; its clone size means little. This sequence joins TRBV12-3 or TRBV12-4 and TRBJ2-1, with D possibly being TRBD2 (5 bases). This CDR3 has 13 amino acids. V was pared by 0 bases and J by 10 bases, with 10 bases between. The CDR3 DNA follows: TGTGCCAGCAGTTTAGCGGGGAGTCAGGAGCAGTTCTTC. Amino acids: CASSLAGSQEQFF.

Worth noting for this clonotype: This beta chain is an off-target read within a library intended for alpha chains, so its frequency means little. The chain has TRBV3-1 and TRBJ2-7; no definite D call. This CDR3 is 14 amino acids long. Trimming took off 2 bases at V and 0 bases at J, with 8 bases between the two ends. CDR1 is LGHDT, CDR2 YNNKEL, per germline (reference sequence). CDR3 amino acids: CASSQFGPSYEQYF. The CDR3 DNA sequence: TGTGCCAGCAGCCAATTTGGACCCTCCTACGAGCAGTACTTC.

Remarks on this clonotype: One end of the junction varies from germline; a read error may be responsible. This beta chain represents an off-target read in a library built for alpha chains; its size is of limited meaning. CDR3 nucleotides: TGTGCCAGCAGGATCCCCAGCGGAAACTCCTACGAGCGGTACTTC. This encodes CASRIPSGNSYERYF. The chain uses TRBV6-2 or TRBV6-3 and TRBJ2-7; D might be TRBD2 (5 bases). CDR1 and CDR2 from the germline V gene are MNHEY and SVGEGT. This CDR3 is built from 15 residues.

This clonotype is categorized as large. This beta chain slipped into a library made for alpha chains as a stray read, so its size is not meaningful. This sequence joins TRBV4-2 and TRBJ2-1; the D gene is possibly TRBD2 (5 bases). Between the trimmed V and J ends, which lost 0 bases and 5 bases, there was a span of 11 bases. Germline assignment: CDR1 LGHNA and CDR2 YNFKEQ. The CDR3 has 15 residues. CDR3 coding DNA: TGTGCCAGCAGCCAAGAGGCTAGCAGTAACAATGAGCAGTTCTTC. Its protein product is CASSQEASSNNEQFF.

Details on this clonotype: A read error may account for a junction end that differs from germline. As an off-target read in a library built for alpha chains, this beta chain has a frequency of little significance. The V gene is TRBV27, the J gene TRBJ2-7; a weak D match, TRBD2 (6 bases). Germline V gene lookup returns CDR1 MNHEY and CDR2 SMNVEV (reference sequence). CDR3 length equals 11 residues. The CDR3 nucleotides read TGTGCCAGCACGTCGGGAGCGCCTGGAAACTTC. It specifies CASTSGAPGNF.

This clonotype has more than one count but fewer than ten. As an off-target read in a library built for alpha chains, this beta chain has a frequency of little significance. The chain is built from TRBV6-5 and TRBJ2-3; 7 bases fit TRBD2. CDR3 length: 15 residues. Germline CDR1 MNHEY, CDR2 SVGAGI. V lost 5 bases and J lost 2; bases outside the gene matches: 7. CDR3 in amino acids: CASSRAGRYTDTQYF. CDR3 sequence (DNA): TGTGCCAGCAGTCGAGCGGGGCGTTACACAGATACGCAGTATTTT.

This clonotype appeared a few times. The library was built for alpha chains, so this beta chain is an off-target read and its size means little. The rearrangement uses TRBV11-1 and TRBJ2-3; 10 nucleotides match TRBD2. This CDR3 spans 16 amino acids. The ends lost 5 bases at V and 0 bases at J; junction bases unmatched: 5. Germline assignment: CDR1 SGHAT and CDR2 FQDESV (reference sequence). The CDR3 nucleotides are TGTGCCAGCAGCCAGGGGACTAGCGAGAGCACAGATACGCAGTATTTT. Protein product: CASSQGTSESTDTQYF.

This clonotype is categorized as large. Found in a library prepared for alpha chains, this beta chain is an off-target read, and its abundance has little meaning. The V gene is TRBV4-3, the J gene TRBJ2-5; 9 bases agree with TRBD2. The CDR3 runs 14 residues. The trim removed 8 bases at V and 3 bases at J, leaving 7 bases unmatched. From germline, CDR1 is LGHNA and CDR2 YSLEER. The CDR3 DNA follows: TGCGCCAGCGCAGGGGTAGCGGGAGAAGAGACCCAGTACTTC. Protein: CASAGVAGEETQYF.

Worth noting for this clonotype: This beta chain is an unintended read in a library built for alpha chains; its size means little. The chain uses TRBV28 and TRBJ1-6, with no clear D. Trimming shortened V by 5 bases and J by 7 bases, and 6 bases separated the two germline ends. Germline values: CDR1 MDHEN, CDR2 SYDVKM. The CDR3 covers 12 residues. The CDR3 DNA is TGTGCCAGCAGTCCGAGCAATTCACCCCTCCACTTT. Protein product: CASSPSNSPLHF. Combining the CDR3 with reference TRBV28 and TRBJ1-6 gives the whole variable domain DVKVTQSSRYLVKRTGEKVFLECVQDMDHENMFWYRQDPGLGLRLIYFSYDVKMKEKGDIPEGYSVSREKKERFSLILESASTNQTSMYLCASSPSNSPLHFGNGTRLTVT.

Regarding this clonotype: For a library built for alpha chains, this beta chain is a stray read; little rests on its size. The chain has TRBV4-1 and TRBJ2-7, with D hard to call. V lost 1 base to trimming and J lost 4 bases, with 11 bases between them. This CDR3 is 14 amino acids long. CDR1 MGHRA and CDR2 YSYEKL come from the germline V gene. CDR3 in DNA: TGCGCCAGCAGCCAAGTTTCATCGGATTACGAGCAGTACTTC. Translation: CASSQVSSDYEQYF.

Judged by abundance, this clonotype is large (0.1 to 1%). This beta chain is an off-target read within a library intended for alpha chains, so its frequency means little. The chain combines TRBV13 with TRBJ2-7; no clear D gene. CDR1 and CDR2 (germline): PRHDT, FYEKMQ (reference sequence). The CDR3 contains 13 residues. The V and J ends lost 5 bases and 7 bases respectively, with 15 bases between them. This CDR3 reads CASSPLGLREQYF. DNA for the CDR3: TGTGCCAGCAGCCCCCTAGGGCTCCGGGAGCAGTACTTC.

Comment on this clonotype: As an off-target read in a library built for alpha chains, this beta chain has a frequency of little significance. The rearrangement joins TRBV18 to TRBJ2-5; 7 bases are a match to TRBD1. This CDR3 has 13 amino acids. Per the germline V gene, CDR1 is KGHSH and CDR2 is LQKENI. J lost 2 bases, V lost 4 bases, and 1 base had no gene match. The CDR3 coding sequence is TGTGCCAGCTCACAGGGACAGCAAGAGACCCAGTACTTC. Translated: CASSQGQQETQYF.

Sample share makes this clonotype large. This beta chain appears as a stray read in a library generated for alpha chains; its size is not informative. The CDR3 loop is CASSPEGMPQHF. CDR3 in DNA: TGTGCCAGCAGTCCCGAAGGAATGCCCCAGCATTTT. The chain uses TRBV12-3 or TRBV12-4 and TRBJ1-5; D unresolved. The V end lost 5 bases, the J end lost 9 bases, and 11 bases lay between the germline ends. The CDR3 has 12 amino acids.

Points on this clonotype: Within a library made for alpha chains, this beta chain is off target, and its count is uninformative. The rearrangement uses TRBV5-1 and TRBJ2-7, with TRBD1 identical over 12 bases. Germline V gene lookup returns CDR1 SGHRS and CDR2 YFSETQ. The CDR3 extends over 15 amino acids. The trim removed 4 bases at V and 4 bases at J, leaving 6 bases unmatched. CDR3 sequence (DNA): TGCGCCAGCAGCATGGGACAGGGGGCGCCTTACGAGCAGTACTTC. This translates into CASSMGQGAPYEQYF.